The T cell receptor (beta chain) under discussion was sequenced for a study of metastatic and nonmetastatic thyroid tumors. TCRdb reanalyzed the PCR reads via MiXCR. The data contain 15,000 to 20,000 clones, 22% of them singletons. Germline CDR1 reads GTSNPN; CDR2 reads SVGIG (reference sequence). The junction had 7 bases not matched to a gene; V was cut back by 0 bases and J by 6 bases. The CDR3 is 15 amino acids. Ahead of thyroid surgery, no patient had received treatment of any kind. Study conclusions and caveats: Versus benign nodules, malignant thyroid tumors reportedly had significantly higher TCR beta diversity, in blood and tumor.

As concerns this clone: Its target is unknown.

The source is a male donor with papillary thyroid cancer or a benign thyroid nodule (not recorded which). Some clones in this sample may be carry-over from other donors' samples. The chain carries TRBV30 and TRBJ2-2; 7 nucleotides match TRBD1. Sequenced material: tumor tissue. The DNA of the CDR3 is TGTGCCTGGAGTGTCCCAGACAGGGCGGCCGGGGAGCTGTTTTTT. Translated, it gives CAWSVPDRAAGELFF.